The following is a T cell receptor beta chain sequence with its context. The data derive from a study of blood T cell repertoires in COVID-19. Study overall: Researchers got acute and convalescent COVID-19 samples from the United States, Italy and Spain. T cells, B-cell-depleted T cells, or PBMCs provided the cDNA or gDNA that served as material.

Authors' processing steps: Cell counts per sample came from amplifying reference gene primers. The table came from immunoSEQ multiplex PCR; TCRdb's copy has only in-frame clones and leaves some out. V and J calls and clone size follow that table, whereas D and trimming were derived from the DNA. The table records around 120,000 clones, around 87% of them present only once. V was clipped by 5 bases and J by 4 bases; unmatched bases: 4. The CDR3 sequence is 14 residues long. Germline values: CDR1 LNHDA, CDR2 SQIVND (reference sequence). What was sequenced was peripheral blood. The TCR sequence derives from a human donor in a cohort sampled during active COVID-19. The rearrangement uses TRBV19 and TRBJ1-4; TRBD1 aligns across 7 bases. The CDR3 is CASSQGTDNEKLFF. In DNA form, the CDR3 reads TGTGCCAGTAGTCAGGGGACAGATAATGAAAAACTGTTTTTT.